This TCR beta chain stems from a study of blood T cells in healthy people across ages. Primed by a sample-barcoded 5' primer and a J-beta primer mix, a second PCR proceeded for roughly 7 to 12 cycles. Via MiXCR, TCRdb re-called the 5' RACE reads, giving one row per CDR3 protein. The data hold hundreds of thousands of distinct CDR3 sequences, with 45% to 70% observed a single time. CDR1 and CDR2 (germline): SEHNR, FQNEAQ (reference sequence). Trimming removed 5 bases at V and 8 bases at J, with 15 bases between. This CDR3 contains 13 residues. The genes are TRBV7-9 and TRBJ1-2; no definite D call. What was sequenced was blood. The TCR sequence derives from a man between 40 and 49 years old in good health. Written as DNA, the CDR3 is TGTGCCAGCAGCCAAGACGGGTCGAGGGGCTACACCTTC. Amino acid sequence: CASSQDGSRGYTF. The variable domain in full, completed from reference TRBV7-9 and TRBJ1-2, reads DTGVSQNPRHKITKRGQNVTFRCDPISEHNRLYWYRQTLGQGPEFLTYFQNEAQLEKSRLLSDRFSAERPKGSFSTLEIQRTEQGDSAMYLCASSQDGSRGYTFGSGTRLTVV.